The sample holds one count of the clone carrying this TCR beta chain. Each CDR3 protein gets one entry after TCRdb re-called the 5' RACE reads with MiXCR. Among about 400,000 distinct CDR3 sequences, 20% to 30% were seen once, and the ten largest hold around 14%. V was pared by 1 base and J by 7 bases, with 16 bases between. CDR1 and CDR2 from the germline V gene are SGHAT and FQNNGV. The CDR3 is made up of 15 amino acids. The sample comes from a study of T-cell memory formation after mild COVID-19. The chain employs TRBV11-2 and TRBJ1-2; maybe TRBD1 (5 bases). The sequencing input was PBMCs or a T cell subset sorted from them (not recorded which). The TCR was taken from an adult woman who had mild COVID-19 (a few samples of this study predate the infection). Cell type and time point are not known. In DNA, the CDR3 is TGTGCCAGCAGCTTAGTTCGGGGACCGGTGGGTGGCTACACCTTC. Residues: CASSLVRGPVGGYTF.